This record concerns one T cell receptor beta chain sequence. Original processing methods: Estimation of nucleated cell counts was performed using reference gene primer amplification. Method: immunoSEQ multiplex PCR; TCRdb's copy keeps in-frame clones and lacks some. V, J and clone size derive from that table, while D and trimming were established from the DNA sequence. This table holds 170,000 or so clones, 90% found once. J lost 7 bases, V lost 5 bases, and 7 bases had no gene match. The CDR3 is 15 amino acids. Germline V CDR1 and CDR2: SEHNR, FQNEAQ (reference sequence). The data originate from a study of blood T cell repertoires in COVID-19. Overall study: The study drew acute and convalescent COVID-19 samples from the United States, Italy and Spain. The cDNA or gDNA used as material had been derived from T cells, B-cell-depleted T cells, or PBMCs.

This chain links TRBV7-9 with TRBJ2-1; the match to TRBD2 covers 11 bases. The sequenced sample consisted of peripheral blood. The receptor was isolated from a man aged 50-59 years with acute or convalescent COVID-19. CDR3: CASSRWLAGGNEQFF. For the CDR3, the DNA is TGTGCCAGCAGCCGGTGGCTAGCGGGAGGTAATGAGCAGTTCTTC.